This T cell receptor (beta chain) was recorded in a study of cytomegalovirus exposure and HLA in healthy donors. Study-level results: In a later analysis, HLA-C alleles had the fewest associated TCRs, DRB1 alleles the most. A later analysis reportedly found fewer N-insertions in an Asian-associated ancestry cluster than the roughly 680-donor mean. Other equally common chains were less clonally expanded than HLA-associated TCR beta chains, a later analysis showed.

Worth noting for this clone: Its specificity is not known.

The PCR used 60 Vbeta and 13 Jbeta primers. Sequencing used immunoSEQ multiplex PCR; TCRdb keeps in-frame clones, though not all of them. The data contain 150,000 to 160,000 clones, 70% to 80% of them singletons. The CDR3 runs 15 residues. Germline assignment: CDR1 SNHLY and CDR2 FYNNEI. V was cut by 8 bases and J by 1 base, with 17 bases left in between. The rearrangement joins TRBV2 to TRBJ1-2; D is perhaps TRBD1 (5 bases). Material for sequencing was PBMCs. The receptor comes from a man aged 30 to 45 in good health and CMV-seropositive. The CDR3 DNA sequence: TGTGCCAGCCCTGGGGCAGCTAATTTTAACTATGGCTACACCTTC. It is translated as CASPGAANFNYGYTF.